The 11 T cell receptor beta chains in this list originate from one sample, sequenced in a study of identical twins. TCRdb re-called the 5' RACE reads with MiXCR, one entry per CDR3 protein. The top ten clones hold 5.4% of a sample with roughly 260,000 distinct CDR3 sequences, around 7.6% of them seen once. This sample was also put to use in a study of yellow fever vaccine responses in identical twins.

The sequencing sample was made of CD8+ T cells sorted from blood. These receptor sequences come from a woman in her late teens or twenties in good health.

As concerns this clonotype: Its ends do not fully match the called genes, so a read error is possible. The rearrangement uses TRBV7-9 and TRBJ2-7, with TRBD2 as a possible D gene (6 bases). Germline V lookup: CDR1 SEHNR, CDR2 FQNEAQ (reference sequence). The CDR3 covers 16 residues. In DNA, the CDR3 is TGTACCAGCAGCTTGTTGGGGGGACTGGCTAGTGACGAGCAGTACTTC. It translates to CTSSLLGGLASDEQYF.

The CDR3 DNA reads as TGCGCCAGCAGCACCTCCGGGACTAGCGGTTACAATGAGCAGTTCTTC. Its protein is CASSTSGTSGYNEQFF. The chain uses TRBV5-1 and TRBJ2-1; 11 positions agree with TRBD2. With 4 bases clipped from V and 4 bases from J, the junction kept 7 bases outside the gene matches. This CDR3 region has 16 residues. CDR1 is SGHRS, CDR2 YFSETQ, per germline.

The chain links TRBV7-8 to TRBJ2-3; D uncertain. This CDR3 comprises 16 residues. Germline V CDR1 and CDR2: SGHVS, FQNEAQ. Deletions cut 5 bases from V and 0 bases from J, with 15 bases between. CDR3 sequence (DNA): TGTGCCAGCAGCGCCCATCAGAGGAGCAGCACAGATACGCAGTATTTT. It yields the protein CASSAHQRSSTDTQYF. The full variable domain, rest sourced from reference TRBV7-8 and TRBJ2-3, is GAGVSQSPRYKVAKRGQDVALRCDPISGHVSLFWYQQALGQGPEFLTYFQNEAQLDKSGLPSDRFFAERPEGSVSTLKIQRTQQEDSAVYLCASSAHQRSSTDTQYFGPGTRLTVL.

The chain employs TRBV7-6 and TRBJ2-3; 8 bases fit TRBD1. The V gene end was trimmed by 5 bases and the J gene end by 1 base; junction bases not matched to a gene: 8. The CDR3 runs to 16 residues. The germline V gene encodes CDR1 SGHVS and CDR2 FNYEAQ. CDR3 DNA sequence: TGTGCCAGCAGCCCGCCCGGACAGGGCGGCACAGATACGCAGTATTTT. It translates to CASSPPGQGGTDTQYF.

This clonotype appeared many times. The chain employs TRBV7-6 and TRBJ2-1; D not certain. The germline V gene has CDR1 SGHVS and CDR2 FNYEAQ. The CDR3 is 12 amino acids. Trimming took off 3 bases at V and 6 bases at J, with 6 bases between the two ends. The CDR3 DNA is TGTGCCAGCAGCTTCAAGGGCAATGAGCAGTTCTTC. Protein: CASSFKGNEQFF.

This clonotype was seen at least ten times. The chain couples TRBV5-1 to TRBJ2-3, with a possible D match to TRBD1 (8 bases). The germline V gene encodes CDR1 SGHRS and CDR2 YFSETQ. CDR3 length: 16 residues. V lost 4 bases and J 2 bases, leaving 17 bases between the germline ends. CDR3 bases: TGCGCCAGCAGCCAAGGACAGGGAGGGCACACAGATACGCAGTATTTT. This sequence encodes CASSQGQGGHTDTQYF.

The chain recombines TRBV7-3 with TRBJ2-7; 12 bases match TRBD2. Germline CDR1 reads SGHTA; CDR2 reads FQGTGA. V lost 5 bases and J lost 3; bases outside the gene matches: 2. This CDR3 comprises 14 residues. CDR3 nucleotide sequence: TGTGCCAGCAGCCGACTAGCGGGAGACTACGAGCAGTACTTC. This gives the protein CASSRLAGDYEQYF.

V and J are TRBV6-4 and TRBJ2-2; D not certain. Germline assignment: CDR1 MRHNA and CDR2 SNTAGT. V dropped 4 bases and J dropped 5 bases, with 11 bases sitting between them. The length of the CDR3 is 14 residues. The CDR3 sequence: CASSGLLGTGELFF. In DNA, the CDR3 is TGTGCCAGCAGTGGACTCTTAGGTACCGGGGAGCTGTTTTTT.

Many counts were recorded for this clonotype. The chain recombines TRBV7-8 with TRBJ2-5; D perhaps matches TRBD2 (5 bases). CDR1 and CDR2 from the germline V gene are SGHVS and FQNEAQ. Trimming left V 1 base short and J 5 bases short, with 14 bases between. This CDR3 comprises 15 residues. In nucleotides, the CDR3 is TGTGCCAGCAGCTTAGAGGTCGGGGTGGGGGAGACCCAGTACTTC. It yields the protein CASSLEVGVGETQYF.

This chain links TRBV28 with TRBJ2-1; either TRBD1 or TRBD2 may supply D (5 bases each). Germline lookup yields CDR1 MDHEN and CDR2 SYDVKM. The CDR3 contains 14 residues. The germline V and J ends were trimmed by 0 bases and 5 bases, with 8 bases remaining between them. The CDR3: CASSLWGVDNEQFF. In nucleotides, the CDR3 is TGTGCCAGCAGTTTATGGGGGGTAGACAATGAGCAGTTCTTC.

The rearrangement joins TRBV20-1 to TRBJ2-7, with TRBD2 matching over 7 bases. The CDR3 is 13 residues long. With V trimmed by 3 bases and J by 2 bases, 4 bases remained unmatched. The germline V gene encodes CDR1 DFQATT and CDR2 SNEGSKA (reference sequence). CDR3 sequence reads: CSARGAGAYEQYF. CDR3 nucleotide sequence: TGCAGTGCTAGGGGCGCGGGAGCCTACGAGCAGTACTTC.